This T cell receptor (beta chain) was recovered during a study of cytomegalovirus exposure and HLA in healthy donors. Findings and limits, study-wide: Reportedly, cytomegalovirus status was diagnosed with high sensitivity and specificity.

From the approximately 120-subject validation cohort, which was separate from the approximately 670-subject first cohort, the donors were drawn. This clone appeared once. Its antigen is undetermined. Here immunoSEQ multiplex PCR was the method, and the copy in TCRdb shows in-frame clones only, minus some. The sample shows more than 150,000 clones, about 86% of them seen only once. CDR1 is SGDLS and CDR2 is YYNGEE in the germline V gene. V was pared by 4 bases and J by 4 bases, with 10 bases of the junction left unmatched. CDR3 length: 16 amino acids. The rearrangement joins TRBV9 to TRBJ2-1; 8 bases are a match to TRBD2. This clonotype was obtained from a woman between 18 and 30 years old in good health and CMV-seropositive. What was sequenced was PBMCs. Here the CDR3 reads CASSSPGGLDYNEQFF. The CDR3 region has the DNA TGTGCCAGCAGCTCCCCGGGGGGGCTTGATTACAATGAGCAGTTCTTC.